One sample yielded the 6 T cell receptor beta chains listed below, sequenced in a study of CD8 T cells in ankylosing spondylitis. Using its own MiXCR run on the 5' RACE reads, TCRdb lists one record per CDR3 protein. The sample contains 30,000 to 45,000 distinct CDR3 sequences, about a tenth of which appear only once. Material for sequencing was blood, either unsorted or a sorted T cell fraction (not recorded which). These receptors were collected from a male donor with ankylosing spondylitis or in good health (not recorded which).

The rearrangement uses TRBV19 and TRBJ1-4; a possible D gene is TRBD1 (6 bases). Germline V gene data show CDR1 as LNHDA and CDR2 as SQIVND (reference sequence). Trimming took off 5 bases at V and 8 bases at J, with 12 bases between the two ends. The CDR3 contains 13 residues. The CDR3 DNA reads as TGTGCCAGTAGTGGACAGTTTTTCGAAAAACTGTTTTTT. Translating gives CASSGQFFEKLFF.

This clonotype was counted ten times or more. The J gene is TRBJ1-1, the V gene TRBV19; the D is unclear. V was clipped by 1 base and J by 0 bases, with 6 bases between them. The CDR3 is made up of 14 amino acids. Germline V gene data show CDR1 as LNHDA and CDR2 as SQIVND (reference sequence). CDR3 sequence: CASSIVAVNTEAFF. In DNA, the CDR3 is TGTGCCAGTAGTATAGTGGCGGTGAACACTGAAGCTTTCTTT.

Many counts were recorded for this clonotype. The rearrangement links TRBV29-1 to TRBJ2-1; 8 nucleotides line up with TRBD2. Germline trimming cut 6 bases from V and 9 bases from J; bases unmatched to any gene: 4. The germline V gene has CDR1 SQVTM and CDR2 ANQGSEA. This CDR3 region has 11 residues. The CDR3 sequence is CSVHAGGEQFF. The CDR3 region has the DNA TGCAGCGTGCATGCGGGAGGTGAGCAGTTCTTC.

This clonotype was counted many times. This sequence joins TRBV12-3 or TRBV12-4 and TRBJ2-1; possible D gene TRBD1, 5 bases. CDR3 length equals 13 residues. V lost 3 bases to trimming and J lost 8 bases, with 11 bases between them. The CDR3 spells CASSFRTTDEQFF. Here the CDR3 DNA reads TGTGCCAGCAGTTTCCGGACAACGGATGAGCAGTTCTTC.

This clonotype is classed as medium-sized (0.01 to 0.1%). The chain combines TRBV6-2 or TRBV6-3 with TRBJ1-5; 7 bases match TRBD1. Per germline, CDR1 MNHEY and CDR2 SVGEGT. V shed 6 bases and J 3 bases; nucleotides not matched to a gene: 8. The CDR3 is 15 amino acids. In nucleotides, the CDR3 is TGTGCCAGCAGCCGTGACAGGGACCTCAATCAGCCCCAGCATTTT. Residues: CASSRDRDLNQPQHF.

This clonotype appeared many times. The chain is built from TRBV6-2 or TRBV6-3 and TRBJ1-2, with D perhaps matching TRBD1 (6 bases). The CDR3 is 13 residues long. The germline V gene has CDR1 MNHEY and CDR2 SVGEGT. Trimming left V 6 bases short and J 4 bases short, with 12 bases between. CDR3 residues: CASSEDSIYGYTF. The CDR3, as DNA: TGTGCCAGCAGCGAGGACAGTATCTATGGCTACACCTTC.